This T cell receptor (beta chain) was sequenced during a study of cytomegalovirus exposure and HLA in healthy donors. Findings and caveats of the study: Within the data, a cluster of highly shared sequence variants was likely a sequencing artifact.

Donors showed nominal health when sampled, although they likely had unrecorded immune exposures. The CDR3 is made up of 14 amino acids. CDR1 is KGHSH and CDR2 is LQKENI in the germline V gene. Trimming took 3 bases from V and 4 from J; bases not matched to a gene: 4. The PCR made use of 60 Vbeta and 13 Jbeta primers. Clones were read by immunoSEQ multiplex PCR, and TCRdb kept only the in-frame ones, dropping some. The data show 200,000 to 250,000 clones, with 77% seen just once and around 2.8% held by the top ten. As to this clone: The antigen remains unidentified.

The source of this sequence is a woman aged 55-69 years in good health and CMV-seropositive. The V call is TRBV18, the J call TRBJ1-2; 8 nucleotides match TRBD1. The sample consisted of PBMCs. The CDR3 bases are TGTGCCAGCTCACCGGGACAGGCTTCCTATGGCTACACCTTC. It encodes CASSPGQASYGYTF.